The rows below give T cell receptor beta chains drawn from one sample of a study of vaccination and CD4 T cells after COVID-19. These TCRs are of unknown antigen specificity. Each CDR3 protein gets one entry after TCRdb re-called the PCR reads with MiXCR. The data hold over 7,000 distinct CDR3 sequences, with 45% to 60% observed a single time. Sequencing was carried out using CD4+ T cells from blood, cultured in vitro. These receptors came from a human donor who had recovered from COVID-19. Both conserved end residues are part of each CDR3. Each record gives: clone size, V gene, D gene, J gene, CDR3 DNA, CDR3 protein. A D gene is named only where the DNA matches it firmly. Size values are once, few and many counts, or a class for expanded clones, and some rows have none.

abundance: -; v_gene: TRBV24-1; d_gene: -; j_gene: TRBJ1-5; CDR3nt: TGTGCCACCAGTGAGGCCACGGCAGGGACGGTCAATCAGCCCCAGCATTTT; CDR3aa: CATSEATAGTVNQPQHF
abundance: -; v_gene: TRBV5-6; d_gene: -; j_gene: TRBJ2-7; CDR3nt: TGTGCCAGCAGCACGGACACGGGACCCAGGCACGAGCAGTACTTC; CDR3aa: CASSTDTGPRHEQYF
abundance: once; v_gene: TRBV2; d_gene: -; j_gene: TRBJ1-3; CDR3nt: TGTGCCAGCAGTGGGACAGCCTCTGGAAACACCATATATTTT; CDR3aa: CASSGTASGNTIYF
abundance: -; v_gene: TRBV6-5; d_gene: -; j_gene: TRBJ2-7; CDR3nt: TGTGCCAGCAGTTACTCGCGGGACTTCACCTACGAGCAGTACTTC; CDR3aa: CASSYSRDFTYEQYF
abundance: -; v_gene: TRBV12-3/TRBV12-4; d_gene: -; j_gene: TRBJ1-1; CDR3nt: TGTGCCAGCAGTTTATTCCGGCAGGGGGCTTTCTTT; CDR3aa: CASSLFRQGAFF
abundance: -; v_gene: TRBV30; d_gene: -; j_gene: TRBJ2-6; CDR3nt: TGTGCCTCTACGGGTGGGGCCAACGTCCTGACTTTC; CDR3aa: CASTGGANVLTF
abundance: -; v_gene: TRBV11-2; d_gene: -; j_gene: TRBJ2-3; CDR3nt: TGTGCCAGCAGCTTAGATGGTACTAGCACAGATACGCAGTATTTT; CDR3aa: CASSLDGTSTDTQYF
abundance: -; v_gene: TRBV12-3/TRBV12-4; d_gene: -; j_gene: TRBJ1-1; CDR3nt: TGTGCCAGCAGTTTCGGGAACACTGAAGCTTTCTTT; CDR3aa: CASSFGNTEAFF
abundance: few; v_gene: TRBV19; d_gene: -; j_gene: TRBJ1-1; CDR3nt: TGTGCCAGTAGTATACAGAGGGGCACTGAAGCTTTCTTT; CDR3aa: CASSIQRGTEAFF
abundance: -; v_gene: TRBV2; d_gene: -; j_gene: TRBJ1-2; CDR3nt: TGTGCCAGCAGCCTTAGGGACGGTGGTGGCTATGGCTACACCTTC; CDR3aa: CASSLRDGGGYGYTF
abundance: -; v_gene: TRBV27; d_gene: -; j_gene: TRBJ2-3; CDR3nt: TGTGCCAGCAGTTTAACCGTCACAGATACGCAGTATTTT; CDR3aa: CASSLTVTDTQYF
abundance: -; v_gene: TRBV6-1; d_gene: -; j_gene: TRBJ1-5; CDR3nt: TGTGCCAGCAGTGAAGAAAAACCCTCGGGCAATCAGCCCCAGCATTTT; CDR3aa: CASSEEKPSGNQPQHF
abundance: once; v_gene: TRBV19; d_gene: TRBD1; j_gene: TRBJ1-2; CDR3nt: TGTGCCAGCCAGGGACAGGGAGGGCTTAATGGCTATGGCTACACCTTC; CDR3aa: CASQGQGGLNGYGYTF
abundance: -; v_gene: TRBV6-2/TRBV6-3; d_gene: -; j_gene: TRBJ2-2; CDR3nt: TGTGCCAGCAATAAACTACTGTTGAACACCGGGGAGCTGTTTTTT; CDR3aa: CASNKLLLNTGELFF
abundance: -; v_gene: TRBV27; d_gene: TRBD2; j_gene: TRBJ2-7; CDR3nt: TGTGCCAGCAGTTTTATAGCTAGCGGTGAGCAGTACTTC; CDR3aa: CASSFIASGEQYF
abundance: -; v_gene: TRBV2; d_gene: -; j_gene: TRBJ1-2; CDR3nt: TGTGCCAGTGGACTGGGGAGATTC; CDR3aa: CASGLGRF